Below, one TCR beta chain is given with its context. No antigen is known for it. This sample stems from a study of immune cell composition in non-small cell lung cancer. Study-level information: Histologic subtype was mainly adenocarcinoma or squamous cell carcinoma.

Notes on the study in general: No significant correlation existed between pack-years smoked and tumour clonality. Tumour-reactive clones were not shown to match dominant in vivo tumour clones.

Trimming pared 3 bases from V and 7 bases from J, leaving 19 bases between. CDR3 length: 16 residues. Germline-derived CDR1 and CDR2 are SGHNT and YENEEA. The normal lung sample lay at least 3 cm, and maximally far, from the tumour. Genomic DNA came from frozen unsorted single-cell suspensions. TCRdb's table, derived via immunoSEQ multiplex PCR, lists solely in-frame clones and lacks some. The table includes 3,500 to 5,000 clones, 65% to 75% detected once. Sample: non-adjacent lung tissue. The clonotype comes from a human donor with non-small cell lung cancer. The chain combines TRBV11-3 with TRBJ2-1; D possibly uses TRBD1 or TRBD2 (7 bases each). This chain's CDR3 is CASSLQSYRGGNEQFF. The CDR3 DNA reads TGTGCCAGCAGCTTGCAATCCTACAGGGGAGGGAATGAGCAGTTCTTC. The complete variable domain, with remaining parts taken from reference TRBV11-3 and TRBJ2-1, reads EAGVVQSPRYKIIEKKQPVAFWCNPISGHNTLYWYLQNLGQGPELLIRYENEEAVDDSQLPKDRFSAERLKGVDSTLKIQPAELGDSAVYLCASSLQSYRGGNEQFFGPGTRLTVL.